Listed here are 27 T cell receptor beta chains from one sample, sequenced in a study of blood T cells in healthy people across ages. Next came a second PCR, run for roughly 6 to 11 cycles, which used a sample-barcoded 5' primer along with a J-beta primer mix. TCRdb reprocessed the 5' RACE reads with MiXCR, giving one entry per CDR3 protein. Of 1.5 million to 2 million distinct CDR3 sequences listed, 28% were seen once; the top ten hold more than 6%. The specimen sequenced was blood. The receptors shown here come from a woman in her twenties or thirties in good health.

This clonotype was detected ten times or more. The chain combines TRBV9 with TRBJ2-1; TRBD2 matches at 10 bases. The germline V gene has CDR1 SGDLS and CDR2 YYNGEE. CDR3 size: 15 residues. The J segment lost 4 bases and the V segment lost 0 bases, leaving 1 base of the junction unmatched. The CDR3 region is CASSVALAGYNEQFF. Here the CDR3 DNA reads TGTGCCAGCAGCGTAGCACTAGCGGGGTACAATGAGCAGTTCTTC.

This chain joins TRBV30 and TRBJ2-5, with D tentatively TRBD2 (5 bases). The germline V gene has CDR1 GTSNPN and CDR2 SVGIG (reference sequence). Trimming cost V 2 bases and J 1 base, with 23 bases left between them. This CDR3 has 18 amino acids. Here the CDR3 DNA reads TGTGCCTGGAGTCCCACCCGTCAACTAGTGGGATCCCAAGAGACCCAGTACTTC. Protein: CAWSPTRQLVGSQETQYF.

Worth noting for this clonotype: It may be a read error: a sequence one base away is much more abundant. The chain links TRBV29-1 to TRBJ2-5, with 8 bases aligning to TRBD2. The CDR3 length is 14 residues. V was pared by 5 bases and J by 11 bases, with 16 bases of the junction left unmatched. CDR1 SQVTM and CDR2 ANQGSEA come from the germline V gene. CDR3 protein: CSVHIAGPYNEQYF. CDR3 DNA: TGCAGCGTTCACATAGCGGGGCCTTACAATGAGCAGTACTTC.

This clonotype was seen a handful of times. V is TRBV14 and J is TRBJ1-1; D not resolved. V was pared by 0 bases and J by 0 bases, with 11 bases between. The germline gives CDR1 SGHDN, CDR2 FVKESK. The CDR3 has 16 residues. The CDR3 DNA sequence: TGTGCCAGCAGCCAAGATCTTCACAGCATGAACACTGAAGCTTTCTTT. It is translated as CASSQDLHSMNTEAFF.

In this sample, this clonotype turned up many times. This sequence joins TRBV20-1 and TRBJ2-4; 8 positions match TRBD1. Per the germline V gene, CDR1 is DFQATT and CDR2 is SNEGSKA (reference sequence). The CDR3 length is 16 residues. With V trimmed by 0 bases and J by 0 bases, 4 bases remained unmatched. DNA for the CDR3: TGCAGTGCTAGAGATGACAGGGGTGGAGCCAAAAACATTCAGTACTTC. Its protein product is CSARDDRGGAKNIQYF.

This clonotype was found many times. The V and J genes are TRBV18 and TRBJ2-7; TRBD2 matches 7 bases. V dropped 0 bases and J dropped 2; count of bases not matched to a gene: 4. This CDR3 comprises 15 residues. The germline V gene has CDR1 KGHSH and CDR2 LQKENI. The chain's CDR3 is CASSPPGGATYEQYF. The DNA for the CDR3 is TGTGCCAGCTCACCACCGGGAGGGGCAACCTACGAGCAGTACTTC.

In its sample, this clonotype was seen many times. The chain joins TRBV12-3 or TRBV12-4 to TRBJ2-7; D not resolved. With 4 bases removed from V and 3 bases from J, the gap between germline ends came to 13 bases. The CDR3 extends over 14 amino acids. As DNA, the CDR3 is TGTGCCAGCAGTTACGTAAAGGGTCACTACGAGCAGTACTTC. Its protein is CASSYVKGHYEQYF.

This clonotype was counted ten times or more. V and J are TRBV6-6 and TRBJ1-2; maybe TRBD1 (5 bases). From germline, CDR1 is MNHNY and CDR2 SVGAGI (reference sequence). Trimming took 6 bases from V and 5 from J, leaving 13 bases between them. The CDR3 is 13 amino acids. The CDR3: CASRTGTAYGYTF. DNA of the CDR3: TGTGCCAGCAGAACCGGGACGGCATATGGCTACACCTTC.

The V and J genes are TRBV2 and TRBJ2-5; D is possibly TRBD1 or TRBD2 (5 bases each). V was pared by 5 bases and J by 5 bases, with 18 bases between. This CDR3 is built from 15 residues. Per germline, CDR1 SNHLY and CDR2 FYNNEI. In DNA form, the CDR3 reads TGTGCCAGCAGTCGGGACCCGCCCGGGCTGGAGACCCAGTACTTC. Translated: CASSRDPPGLETQYF.

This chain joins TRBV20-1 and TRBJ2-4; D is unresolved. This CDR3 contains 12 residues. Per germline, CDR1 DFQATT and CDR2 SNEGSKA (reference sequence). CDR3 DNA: TGCAGGGTTGCTGGAGTTAGAGATGAGCAGTACTTC. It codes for CRVAGVRDEQYF.

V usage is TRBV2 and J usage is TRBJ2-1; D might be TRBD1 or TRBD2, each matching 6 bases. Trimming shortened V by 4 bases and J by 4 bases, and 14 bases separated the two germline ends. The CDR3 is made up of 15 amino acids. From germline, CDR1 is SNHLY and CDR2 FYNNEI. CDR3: CASSGGRDVYNEQFF. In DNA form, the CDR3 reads TGTGCCAGCAGTGGGGGGCGGGATGTGTACAATGAGCAGTTCTTC.

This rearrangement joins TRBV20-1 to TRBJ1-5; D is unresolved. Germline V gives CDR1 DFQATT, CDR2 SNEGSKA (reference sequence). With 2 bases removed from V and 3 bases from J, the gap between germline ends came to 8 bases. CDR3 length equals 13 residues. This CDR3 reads CSARRADNQPQHF. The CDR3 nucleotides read TGCAGTGCTAGACGAGCCGACAATCAGCCCCAGCATTTT.

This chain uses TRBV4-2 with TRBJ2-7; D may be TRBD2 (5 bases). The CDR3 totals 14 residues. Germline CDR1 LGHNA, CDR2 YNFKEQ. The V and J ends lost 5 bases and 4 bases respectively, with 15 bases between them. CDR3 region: CASSVHSGKYEQYF. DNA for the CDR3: TGTGCCAGCAGCGTACACAGCGGAAAGTACGAGCAGTACTTC.

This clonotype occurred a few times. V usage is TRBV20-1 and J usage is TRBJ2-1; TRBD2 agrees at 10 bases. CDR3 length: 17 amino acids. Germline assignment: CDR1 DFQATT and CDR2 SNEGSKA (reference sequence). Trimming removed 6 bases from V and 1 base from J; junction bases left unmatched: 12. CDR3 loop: CSASTVAGGSSYNEQFF. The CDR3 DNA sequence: TGCAGTGCCAGCACCGTAGCGGGAGGATCATCCTACAATGAGCAGTTCTTC.

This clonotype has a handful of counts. Written as DNA, the CDR3 is TGTGCCAGCAGCCGTTGGGGCCCAGATACGCAGTATTTT. This codes for CASSRWGPDTQYF. This rearrangement joins TRBV28 to TRBJ2-3, with TRBD1 as a possible D gene (5 bases). The ends were cut back, 6 bases at V and 4 bases at J, with 11 bases in the middle. Germline CDR1 MDHEN, CDR2 SYDVKM. The CDR3 sequence is 13 residues long.

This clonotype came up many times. Here the CDR3 reads CASSMRDSAYEQYF. CDR3 coding DNA: TGTGCCAGCAGCATGAGGGACTCCGCCTACGAGCAGTACTTC. The rearrangement joins TRBV7-6 to TRBJ2-7; D may be TRBD2 (6 bases). CDR1 is SGHVS and CDR2 is FNYEAQ in the germline V gene. The CDR3 covers 14 residues. V dropped 5 bases and J dropped 2 bases, with 13 bases sitting between them.

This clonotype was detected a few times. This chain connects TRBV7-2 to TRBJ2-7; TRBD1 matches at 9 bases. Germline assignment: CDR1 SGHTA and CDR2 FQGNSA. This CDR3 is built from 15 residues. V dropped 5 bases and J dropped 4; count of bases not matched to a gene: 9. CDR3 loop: CASSTGGQGTYEQYF. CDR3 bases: TGTGCCAGCAGCACTGGAGGACAGGGGACGTACGAGCAGTACTTC.

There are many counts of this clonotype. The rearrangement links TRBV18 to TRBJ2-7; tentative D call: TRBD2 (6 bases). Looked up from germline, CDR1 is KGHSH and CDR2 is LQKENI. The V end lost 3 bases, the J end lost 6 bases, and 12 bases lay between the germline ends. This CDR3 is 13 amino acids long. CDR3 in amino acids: CASSPRETSEQYF. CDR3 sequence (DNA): TGTGCCAGCTCACCCCGTGAGACTAGCGAGCAGTACTTC.

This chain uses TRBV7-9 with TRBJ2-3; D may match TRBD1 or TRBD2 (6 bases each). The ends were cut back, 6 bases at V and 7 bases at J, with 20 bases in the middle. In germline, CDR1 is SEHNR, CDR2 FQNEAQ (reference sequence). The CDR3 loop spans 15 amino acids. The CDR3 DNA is TGTGCCAGCAGTGGACCGGGGGCCCGTCAATATACGCAGTATTTT. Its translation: CASSGPGARQYTQYF.

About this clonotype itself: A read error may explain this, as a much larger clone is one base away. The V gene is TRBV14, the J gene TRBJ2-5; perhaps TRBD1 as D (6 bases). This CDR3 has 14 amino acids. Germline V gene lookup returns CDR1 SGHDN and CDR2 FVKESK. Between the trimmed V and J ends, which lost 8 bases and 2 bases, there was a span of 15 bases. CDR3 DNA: TGTGCCAGCGGCCTAAACAGGGCGCAAGAGACCCAGTACTTC. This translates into CASGLNRAQETQYF.

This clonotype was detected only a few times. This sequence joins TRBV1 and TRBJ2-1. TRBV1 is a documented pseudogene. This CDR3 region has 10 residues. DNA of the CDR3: TGCCCCCTGGACTACAATGAGCAGTTCTTC. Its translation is CPLDYNEQFF.

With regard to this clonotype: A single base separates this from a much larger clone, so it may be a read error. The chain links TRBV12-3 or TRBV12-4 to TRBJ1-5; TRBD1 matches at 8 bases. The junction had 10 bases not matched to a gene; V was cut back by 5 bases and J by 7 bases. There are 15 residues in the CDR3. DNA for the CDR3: TGTGCCAGCAGTGTCGGACAGGGTGTGATGCAGCCCCAGCATTTT. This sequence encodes CASSVGQGVMQPQHF.

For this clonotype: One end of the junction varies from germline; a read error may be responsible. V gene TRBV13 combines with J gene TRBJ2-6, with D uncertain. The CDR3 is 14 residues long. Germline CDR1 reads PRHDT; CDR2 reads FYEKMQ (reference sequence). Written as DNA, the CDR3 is TGTGCCGGCAGCTTAGGCCATGGGGCCAACGTCCTGACTTTC. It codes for CAGSLGHGANVLTF.

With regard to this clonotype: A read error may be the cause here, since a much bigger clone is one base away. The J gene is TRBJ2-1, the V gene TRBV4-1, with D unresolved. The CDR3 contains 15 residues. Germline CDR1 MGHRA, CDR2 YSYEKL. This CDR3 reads CASNQRAGMINEQFF. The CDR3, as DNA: TGCGCCAGCAACCAAAGGGCCGGAATGATCAATGAGCAGTTCTTC.

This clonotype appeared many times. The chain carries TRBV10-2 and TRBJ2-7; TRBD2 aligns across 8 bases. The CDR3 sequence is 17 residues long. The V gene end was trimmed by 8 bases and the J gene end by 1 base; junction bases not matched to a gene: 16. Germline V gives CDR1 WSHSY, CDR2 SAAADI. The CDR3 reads CASGRITPGLVSYEQYF. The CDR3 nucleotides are TGCGCCAGCGGTAGAATAACACCGGGACTAGTATCCTACGAGCAGTACTTC.

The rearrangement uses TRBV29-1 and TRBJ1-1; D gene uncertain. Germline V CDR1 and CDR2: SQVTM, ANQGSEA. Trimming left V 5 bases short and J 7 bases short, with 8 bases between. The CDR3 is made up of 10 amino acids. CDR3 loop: CSVTQIEAFF. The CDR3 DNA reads TGCAGCGTTACACAGATTGAAGCTTTCTTT.

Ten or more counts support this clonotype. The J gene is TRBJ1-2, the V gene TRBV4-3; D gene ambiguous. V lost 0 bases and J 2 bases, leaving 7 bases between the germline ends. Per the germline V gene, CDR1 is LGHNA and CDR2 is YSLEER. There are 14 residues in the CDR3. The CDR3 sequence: CASSQDDGNYGYTF. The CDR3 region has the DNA TGCGCCAGCAGCCAAGATGACGGGAACTATGGCTACACCTTC.